Listed below are T cell receptor beta chains from one sample, sequenced in a study of tumor-infiltrating lymphocytes in localized non-small cell lung cancer. Profiling relied on immunoSEQ multiplex PCR, and the TCRdb table lists in-frame clones only, not all of them. The sample carries 20,000 to 25,000 clones, approximately 59% recorded once. The sample comprised lung tumor tissue. The receptors come from a human donor with non-small cell lung cancer. Both conserved end residues are part of each CDR3. D genes are given only for firm matches. Some rows mark clone size as missing; the rest say once, few, many or name a class of expanded clone.

NA,TRBD2,TRBJ2-3,TRBV27,CASSSQREGADTQYF,TGTGCCAGCAGTTCCCAGCGGGAAGGGGCAGATACGCAGTATTTT
once,TRBD1,TRBJ2-5,TRBV6-5,CASRRTGEETQYF,TGTGCCAGCAGGCGGACAGGGGAAGAGACCCAGTACTTC
NA,NA,TRBJ2-7,TRBV30,CAFEDATLTYEQYF,TGTGCCTTTGAGGATGCGACACTCACCTACGAGCAGTACTTC
NA,NA,TRBJ2-5,TRBV18,CASSPLIGQETQYF,TGTGCCAGCTCACCGTTAATAGGCCAAGAGACCCAGTACTTC
NA,TRBD1,TRBJ2-5,TRBV6-1,CASSEGTGGWETQYF,TGTGCCAGCAGTGAGGGGACAGGGGGCTGGGAGACCCAGTACTTC
NA,NA,TRBJ1-2,TRBV10-3,CAISEGTGPAGYTF,TGTGCCATCAGTGAGGGAACGGGCCCGGCTGGCTACACCTTC
NA,NA,TRBJ2-5,TRBV28,CASSRLGSVQETQYF,TGTGCCAGCAGCCGACTTGGGTCGGTGCAAGAGACCCAGTACTTC
medium-sized,NA,TRBJ2-5,TRBV18,CASSQSGPQETQYF,TGTGCCAGCTCACAATCGGGGCCCCAAGAGACCCAGTACTTC
NA,NA,TRBJ2-4,TRBV7-3,CASSSPGHPRNIQYF,TGTGCCAGCAGCTCCCCGGGACACCCTAGGAACATTCAGTACTTC
NA,TRBD2,TRBJ2-1,TRBV30,CAWSSLGLAETYNEQFF,TGTGCCTGGAGTAGTCTGGGACTAGCGGAAACCTACAATGAGCAGTTCTTC
NA,TRBD1,TRBJ1-2,TRBV5-6,CASSGTGGNYGYTF,TGTGCCAGCAGCGGGACAGGGGGGAATTATGGCTACACCTTC
NA,NA,TRBJ1-1,TRBV11-2,CASSRDIFEAFF,TGTGCCAGCAGCCGGGATATTTTTGAAGCTTTCTTT
NA,TRBD1,TRBJ2-6,TRBV5-1,CASSLVTGFRGSTGANVLTF,TGCGCCAGCAGCTTGGTGACAGGGTTTAGGGGGTCCACTGGGGCCAACGTCCTGACTTTC
few,NA,TRBJ2-1,TRBV30,CAWTRADSYNEQFF,TGTGCCTGGACGCGGGCAGACTCCTACAATGAGCAGTTCTTC
once,NA,TRBJ2-7,TRBV7-9,CASSLVAIGEQYF,TGTGCCAGCAGCTTAGTGGCCATTGGCGAGCAGTACTTC
NA,NA,TRBJ1-3,TRBV6-1,CASRTGSDSGNTIYF,TGTGCCAGCAGGACAGGATCAGACTCTGGAAACACCATATATTTT
NA,NA,TRBJ1-2,TRBV12-5,CASGLVFSAYTF,TGTGCTAGTGGTTTGGTGTTTTCAGCCTACACCTTC
NA,NA,TRBJ1-4,TRBV7-2,CASSRANEKLFF,TGTGCCAGCAGCAGAGCTAATGAAAAACTGTTTTTT
few,NA,TRBJ2-1,TRBV7-3,CASSSPRTVYNEQFF,TGTGCCAGCAGCTCCCCAAGGACCGTCTACAATGAGCAGTTCTTC
NA,NA,TRBJ1-1,TRBV20-1,CSARQDAEAFF,TGCAGTGCTCGACAAGACGCGGAAGCTTTCTTT
few,NA,TRBJ2-7,TRBV7-9,CASSSDPYEQYF,TGTGCCAGCAGCTCGGACCCCTACGAGCAGTACTTC
NA,NA,TRBJ1-4,TRBV4-2,CASSQDPGQREKLFF,TGTGCCAGCAGCCAAGACCCGGGACAAAGGGAAAAACTGTTTTTT
few,NA,TRBJ2-5,TRBV7-9,CASSLEVGTQYF,TGTGCCAGCAGCTTAGAAGTAGGGACCCAGTACTTC
medium-sized,NA,TRBJ1-1,TRBV19,CASSNLPSGTEAFF,TGTGCCAGTAGTAACCTCCCTTCAGGCACTGAAGCTTTCTTT
NA,TRBD1,TRBJ2-5,TRBV9,CASSGGTGGAETQYF,TGTGCCAGCAGCGGGGGGACAGGGGGCGCAGAGACCCAGTACTTC
NA,TRBD1,TRBJ2-6,TRBV5-5,CASSPRTGRLVPGANVLTF,TGTGCCAGCAGCCCAAGGACAGGGAGGTTGGTGCCTGGGGCCAACGTCCTGACTTTC
few,NA,TRBJ2-7,TRBV2,CASMPGLYSYEQYF,TGTGCCAGTATGCCGGGACTGTACTCCTACGAGCAATACTTC
NA,NA,TRBJ2-1,TRBV6-4,CASSDSAGSYNEQFF,TGTGCCAGCAGTGACTCGGCGGGGTCCTACAATGAGCAGTTCTTC
few,NA,TRBJ1-1,TRBV6-4,CASSPGGQPTEAFF,TGTGCCAGCTCCCCTGGGGGGCAGCCCACTGAAGCTTTCTTT
few,TRBD1,TRBJ1-2,TRBV15,CATSFGTGSYYGYTF,TGTGCCACCAGTTTTGGGACAGGGAGTTACTATGGCTACACCTTC
NA,NA,TRBJ1-5,TRBV29-1,CSVGAGNQPQHF,TGCAGCGTTGGGGCAGGAAATCAGCCCCAGCATTTT
few,NA,TRBJ1-1,TRBV7-9,CASRHRTPQQGNTEAFF,TGTGCCAGCAGACATAGGACTCCCCAACAGGGGAACACTGAAGCTTTCTTT
NA,NA,TRBJ1-1,TRBV28,CASSLTTGGATEAFF,TGTGCCAGCAGTCTAACGACAGGTGGTGCCACTGAAGCTTTCTTT
NA,NA,TRBJ1-3,TRBV7-2,CASSPVTGTILFSGNTIYF,TGTGCCAGCAGCCCAGTAACCGGGACTATCCTCTTCTCTGGAAACACCATATATTTT
NA,NA,TRBJ2-1,TRBV7-2,CASSLMRYNEQFF,TGTGCCAGCAGCTTGATGCGATACAATGAGCAGTTCTTC
once,NA,TRBJ2-3,TRBV7-6,CASSLGLPTDTQYF,TGTGCCAGCAGCCTCGGACTGCCTACAGATACGCAGTATTTT
few,NA,TRBJ1-1,TRBV28,CASSPTGADAMNTEAFF,TGTGCCAGCAGTCCCACGGGGGCGGATGCCATGAACACTGAAGCTTTCTTT
NA,NA,TRBJ2-2,TRBV7-3,CASSLRGTGELFF,TGTGCCAGCAGCCTCCGAGGGACCGGGGAGCTGTTTTTT
few,TRBD1,TRBJ1-3,TRBV19,CASNTGGSSSGNTIYF,TGTGCCAGTAACACAGGGGGCTCGAGCTCTGGAAACACCATATATTTT
NA,TRBD1,TRBJ2-7,TRBV11-3,CASSLEGQGAPTYEQYF,TGTGCCAGCAGCTTAGAGGGACAGGGGGCGCCGACCTACGAGCAGTACTTC
NA,NA,TRBJ2-7,TRBV5-6,CASSRLYEQYF,TGTGCCAGCAGCCGACTTTACGAGCAGTACTTC
NA,NA,TRBJ2-7,TRBV10-3,CAISELRGEQYF,TGTGCCATCAGTGAGCTCAGGGGAGAGCAGTACTTC
NA,NA,TRBJ2-6,TRBV2,CASSLDKAGANVLTF,TGTGCCAGCAGTCTAGACAAAGCTGGGGCCAACGTCCTGACTTTC
few,NA,TRBJ2-2,TRBV11-2,CASSWGAGELFF,TGTGCCAGCAGCTGGGGTGCCGGGGAGCTGTTTTTT
few,TRBD1,TRBJ1-2,TRBV18,CASSEGADYGYTF,TGTGCCAGCTCAGAGGGGGCGGACTATGGCTACACCTTC
few,NA,TRBJ1-2,TRBV7-9,CASSLGEWGDGYTF,TGTGCCAGCAGCTTAGGGGAGTGGGGGGATGGCTACACCTTC
NA,TRBD2,TRBJ2-1,TRBV4-1,CASSQTSGRGNEQFF,TGCGCCAGCAGCCAGACTAGCGGGAGGGGGAATGAGCAGTTCTTC